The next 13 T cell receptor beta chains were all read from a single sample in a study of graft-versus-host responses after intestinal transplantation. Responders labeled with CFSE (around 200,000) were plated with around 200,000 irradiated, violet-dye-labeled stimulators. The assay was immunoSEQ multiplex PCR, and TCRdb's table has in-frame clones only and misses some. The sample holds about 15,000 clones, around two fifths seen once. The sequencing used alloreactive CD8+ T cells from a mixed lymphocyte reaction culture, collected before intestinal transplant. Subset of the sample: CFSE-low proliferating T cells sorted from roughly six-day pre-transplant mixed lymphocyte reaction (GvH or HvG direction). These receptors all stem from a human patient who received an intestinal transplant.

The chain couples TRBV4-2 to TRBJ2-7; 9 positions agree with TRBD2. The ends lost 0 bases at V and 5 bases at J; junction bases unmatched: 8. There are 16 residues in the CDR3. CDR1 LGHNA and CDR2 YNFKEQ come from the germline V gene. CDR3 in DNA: TGTGCCAGCAGCCAAGACCCGGGACTAGCTTCCGACGAGCAGTACTTC. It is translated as CASSQDPGLASDEQYF.

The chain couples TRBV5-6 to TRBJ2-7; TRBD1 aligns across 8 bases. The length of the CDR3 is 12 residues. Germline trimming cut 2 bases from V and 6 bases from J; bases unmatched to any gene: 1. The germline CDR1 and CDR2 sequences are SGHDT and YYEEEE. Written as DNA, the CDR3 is TGTGCCAGCAGCTTTGGGACAGGCGAGCAGTACTTC. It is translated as CASSFGTGEQYF. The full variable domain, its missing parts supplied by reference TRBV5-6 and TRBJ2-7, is DAGVTQSPTHLIKTRGQQVTLRCSPKSGHDTVSWYQQALGQGPQFIFQYYEEEERQRGNFPDRFSGHQFPNYSSELNVNALLLGDSALYLCASSFGTGEQYFGPGTRLTVT.

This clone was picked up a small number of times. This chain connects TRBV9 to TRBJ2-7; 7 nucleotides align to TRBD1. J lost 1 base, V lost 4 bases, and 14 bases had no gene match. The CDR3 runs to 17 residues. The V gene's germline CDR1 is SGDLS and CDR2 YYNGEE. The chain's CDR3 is CASSPRSQGEFSYEQYF. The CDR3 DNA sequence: TGTGCCAGCAGCCCTAGATCCCAGGGGGAGTTTTCCTACGAGCAGTACTTC.

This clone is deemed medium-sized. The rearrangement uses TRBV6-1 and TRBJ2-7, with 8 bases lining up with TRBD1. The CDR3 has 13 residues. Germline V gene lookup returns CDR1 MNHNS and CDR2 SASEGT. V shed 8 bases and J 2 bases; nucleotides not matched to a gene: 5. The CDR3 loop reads CASGSRGPYEQYF. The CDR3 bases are TGTGCCAGCGGATCCAGGGGGCCCTACGAGCAGTACTTC.

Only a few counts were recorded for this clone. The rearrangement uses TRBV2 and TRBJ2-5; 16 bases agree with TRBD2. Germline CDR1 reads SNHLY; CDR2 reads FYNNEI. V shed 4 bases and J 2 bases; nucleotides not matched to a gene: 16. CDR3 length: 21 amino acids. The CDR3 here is CASSARNQGLAGGPGQETQYF. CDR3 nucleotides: TGTGCCAGCAGTGCCCGAAACCAGGGACTAGCGGGAGGGCCTGGGCAAGAGACCCAGTACTTC.

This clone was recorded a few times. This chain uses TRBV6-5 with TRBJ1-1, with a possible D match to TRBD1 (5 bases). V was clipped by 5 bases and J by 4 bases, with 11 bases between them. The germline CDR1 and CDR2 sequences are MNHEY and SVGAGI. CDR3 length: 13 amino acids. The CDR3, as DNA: TGTGCCAGCAGTGATTATGGGGCCACTGAAGCTTTCTTT. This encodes CASSDYGATEAFF.

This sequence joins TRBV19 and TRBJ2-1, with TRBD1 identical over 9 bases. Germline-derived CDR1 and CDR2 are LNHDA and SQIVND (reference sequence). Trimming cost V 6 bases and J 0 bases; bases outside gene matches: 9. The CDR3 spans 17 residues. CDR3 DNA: TGTGCCAGTAGCCCCCCGGACAGGGGTAACTCCTACAATGAGCAGTTCTTC. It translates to CASSPPDRGNSYNEQFF.

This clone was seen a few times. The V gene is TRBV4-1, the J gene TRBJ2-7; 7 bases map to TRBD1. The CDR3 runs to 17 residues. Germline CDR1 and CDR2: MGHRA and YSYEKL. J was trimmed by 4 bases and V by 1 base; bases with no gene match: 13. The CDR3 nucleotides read TGCGCCAGCAGCCAAGTTTGGGACAGCTCATCGGGATACGAGCAGTACTTC. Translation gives CASSQVWDSSSGYEQYF.

For the CDR3, the DNA is TGCGCCAGCAGCTTGTCTAGCGGGAGGTTGATTGGTGACACAGATACGCAGTATTTT. Residues: CASSLSSGRLIGDTDTQYF. J is TRBJ2-3 and V is TRBV5-1; 11 bases map to TRBD2. The trim removed 1 base at V and 2 bases at J, leaving 12 bases unmatched. This CDR3 comprises 19 residues. Per germline, CDR1 SGHRS and CDR2 YFSETQ.

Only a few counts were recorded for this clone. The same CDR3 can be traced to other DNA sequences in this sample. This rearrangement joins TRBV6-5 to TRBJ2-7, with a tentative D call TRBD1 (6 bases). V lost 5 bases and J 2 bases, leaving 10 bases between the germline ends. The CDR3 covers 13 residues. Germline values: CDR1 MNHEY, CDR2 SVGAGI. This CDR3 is CASSARGPYEQYF. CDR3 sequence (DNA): TGTGCCAGCAGTGCCAGGGGCCCCTACGAGCAGTACTTC.

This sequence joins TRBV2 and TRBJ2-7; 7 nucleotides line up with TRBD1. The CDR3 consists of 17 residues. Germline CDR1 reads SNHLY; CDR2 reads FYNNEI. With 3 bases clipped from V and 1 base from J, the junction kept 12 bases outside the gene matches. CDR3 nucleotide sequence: TGTGCCAGCAGTGATTATGAAGGGGGCGTTCCGTCCTACGAGCAGTACTTC. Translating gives CASSDYEGGVPSYEQYF.

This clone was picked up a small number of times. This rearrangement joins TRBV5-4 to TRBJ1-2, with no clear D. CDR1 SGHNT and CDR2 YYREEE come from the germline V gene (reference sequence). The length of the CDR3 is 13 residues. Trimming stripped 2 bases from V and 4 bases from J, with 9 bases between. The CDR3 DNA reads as TGTGCCAGCAGCTTAGCGGAGGGCTATGGCTACACCTTC. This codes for CASSLAEGYGYTF.

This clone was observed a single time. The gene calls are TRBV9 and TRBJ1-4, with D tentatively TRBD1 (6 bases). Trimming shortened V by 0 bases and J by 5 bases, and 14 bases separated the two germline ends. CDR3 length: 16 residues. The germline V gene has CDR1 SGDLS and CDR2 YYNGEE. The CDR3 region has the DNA TGTGCCAGCAGCGTAGACGCTGGACAGTTAAATGAAAAACTGTTTTTT. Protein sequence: CASSVDAGQLNEKLFF.